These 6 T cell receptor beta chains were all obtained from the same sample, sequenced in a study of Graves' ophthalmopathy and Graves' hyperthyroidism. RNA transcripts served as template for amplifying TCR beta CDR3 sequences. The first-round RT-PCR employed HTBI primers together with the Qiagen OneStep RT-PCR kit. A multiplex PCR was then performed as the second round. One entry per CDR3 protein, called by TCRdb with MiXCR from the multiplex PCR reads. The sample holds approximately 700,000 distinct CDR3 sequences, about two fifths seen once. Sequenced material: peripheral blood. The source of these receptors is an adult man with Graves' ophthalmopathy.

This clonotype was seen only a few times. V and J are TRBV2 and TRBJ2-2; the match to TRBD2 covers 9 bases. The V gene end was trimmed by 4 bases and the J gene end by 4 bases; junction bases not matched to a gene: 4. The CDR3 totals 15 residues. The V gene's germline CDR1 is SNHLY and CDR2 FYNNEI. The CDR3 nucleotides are TGTGCCAGCAGTGTAGCGGGAGTGGGCACCGGGGAGCTGTTTTTT. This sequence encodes CASSVAGVGTGELFF.

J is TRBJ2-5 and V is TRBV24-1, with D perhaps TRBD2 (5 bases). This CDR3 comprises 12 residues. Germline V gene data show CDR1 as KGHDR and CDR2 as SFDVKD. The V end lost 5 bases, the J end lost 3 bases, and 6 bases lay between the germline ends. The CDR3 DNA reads TGTGCCACCAGTGGAGCGGAAGAGACCCAGTACTTC. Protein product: CATSGAEETQYF.

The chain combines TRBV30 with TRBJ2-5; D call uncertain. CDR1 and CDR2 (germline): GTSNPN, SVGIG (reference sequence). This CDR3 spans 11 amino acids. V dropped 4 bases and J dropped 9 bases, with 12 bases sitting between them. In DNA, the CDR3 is TGTGCCTGGACCTCCCTGAAGGCCCAGTACTTC. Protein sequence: CAWTSLKAQYF.

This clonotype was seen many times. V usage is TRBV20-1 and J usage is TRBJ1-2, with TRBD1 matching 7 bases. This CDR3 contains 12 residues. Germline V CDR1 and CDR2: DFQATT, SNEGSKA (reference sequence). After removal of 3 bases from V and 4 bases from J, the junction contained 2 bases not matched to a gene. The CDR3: CSASNRGYGYTF. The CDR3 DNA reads TGCAGTGCTAGTAACAGGGGCTATGGCTACACCTTC.

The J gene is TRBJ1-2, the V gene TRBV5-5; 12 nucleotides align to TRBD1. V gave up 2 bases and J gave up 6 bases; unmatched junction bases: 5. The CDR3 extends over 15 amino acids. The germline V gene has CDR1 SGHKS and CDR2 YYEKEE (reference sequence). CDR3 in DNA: TGTGCCAGCAGCTTCCGGGACAGGGGGCGTAATGGCTACACCTTC. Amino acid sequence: CASSFRDRGRNGYTF.

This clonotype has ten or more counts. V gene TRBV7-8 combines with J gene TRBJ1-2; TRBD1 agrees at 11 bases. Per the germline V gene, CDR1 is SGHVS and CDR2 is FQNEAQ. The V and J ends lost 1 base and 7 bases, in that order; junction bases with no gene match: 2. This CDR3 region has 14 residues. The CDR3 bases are TGTGCCAGCAGCTTAGGGACAGGGGGCAGTGGCTACACCTTC. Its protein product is CASSLGTGGSGYTF.